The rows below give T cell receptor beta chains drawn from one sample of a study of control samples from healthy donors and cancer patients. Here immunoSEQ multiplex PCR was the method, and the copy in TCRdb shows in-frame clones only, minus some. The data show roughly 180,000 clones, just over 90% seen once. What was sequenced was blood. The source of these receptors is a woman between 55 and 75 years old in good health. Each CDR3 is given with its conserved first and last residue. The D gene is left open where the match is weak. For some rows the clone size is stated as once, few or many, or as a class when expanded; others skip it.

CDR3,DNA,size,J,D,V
CASSQEWGPGNNEQFF,TGCGCCAGCAGCCAAGAGTGGGGGCCTGGGAACAATGAGCAGTTCTTC,.,TRBJ2-1,.,TRBV4-3
CASSSGGAGPSVYTF,TGTGCCAGCAGTTCAGGGGGCGCGGGCCCTTCGGTCTACACCTTC,.,TRBJ1-2,TRBD1,TRBV6-5
CASSPRLRGGNEAFF,TGTGCCAGCAGCCCCCGCCTTAGGGGAGGGAATGAAGCTTTCTTT,once,TRBJ1-1,.,TRBV7-2
CASSRTLRSYEQYF,TGTGCCAGTAGTCGGACCTTACGCTCCTACGAGCAGTACTTC,.,TRBJ2-7,.,TRBV19
CASRPSGGSTDTQYF,TGCGCCAGCAGACCCAGCGGGGGAAGCACAGATACGCAGTATTTT,.,TRBJ2-3,TRBD2,TRBV4-3
CASSVALAGGPSDTDTQYF,TGCGCCAGCAGTGTCGCGCTGGCGGGGGGACCGAGCGACACAGATACGCAGTATTTT,.,TRBJ2-3,TRBD2,TRBV10-1
CASSSFLITGNLNQPQHF,TGTGCCAGCAGCTCGTTTCTGATAACGGGGAACCTCAATCAGCCCCAGCATTTT,.,TRBJ1-5,.,TRBV5-6
CAISESTKGWNTEAFF,TGTGCCATCAGTGAGTCGACGAAGGGGTGGAACACTGAAGCTTTCTTT,.,TRBJ1-1,.,TRBV10-3
CASSPTRSSGNTIYF,TGTGCCAGCAGCCCCACAAGAAGCTCTGGAAACACCATATATTTT,.,TRBJ1-3,.,TRBV6-5
CASSYSMGRSLDTQYF,TGTGCCAGCAGTTACTCGATGGGACGATCATTGGATACGCAGTATTTT,.,TRBJ2-3,.,TRBV6-5
CASSIWQGLYSNQPQHF,TGTGCCAGTAGTATTTGGCAGGGACTTTATAGCAATCAGCCCCAGCATTTT,once,TRBJ1-5,.,TRBV19
CASSLLGPSEETQYF,TGTGCCAGCAGCTTGCTAGGACCCTCCGAAGAGACCCAGTACTTC,.,TRBJ2-5,.,TRBV5-5
CATSTSGGAWGTDTQYF,TGTGCCACCAGTACTAGCGGGGGGGCCTGGGGCACAGATACGCAGTATTTT,.,TRBJ2-3,TRBD2,TRBV24-1
CASSDRQGAKAGYTF,TGTGCCAGCAGTGACCGACAGGGGGCGAAAGCTGGCTACACCTTC,.,TRBJ1-2,TRBD1,TRBV6-1
CASSLSGYGNTIYF,TGCGCCAGCAGCTTGTCAGGGTATGGAAACACCATATATTTT,.,TRBJ1-3,.,TRBV5-1
CASRSRGGAPNEQFF,TGTGCCAGCAGATCTCGCGGGGGGGCCCCCAATGAGCAGTTCTTC,once,TRBJ2-1,TRBD2,TRBV6-5
CASSYSISTDTQYF,TGTGCCAGCAGTTACTCGATTAGCACAGATACGCAGTATTTT,few,TRBJ2-3,.,TRBV6-6
CASSFPSQGNTEAFF,TGTGCCAGCAGCTTCCCATCACAGGGGAACACTGAAGCTTTCTTT,.,TRBJ1-1,.,TRBV7-6
CASSFTGVVEAFF,TGTGCCAGCAGCTTTACAGGGGTGGTCGAAGCTTTCTTT,.,TRBJ1-1,TRBD1,TRBV7-2
CASSPTASSNQPQHF,TGTGCCAGCAGCCCTACGGCCTCGAGCAATCAGCCCCAGCATTTT,.,TRBJ1-5,.,TRBV3-1/TRBV3-2
CASSLVTGGNQPQHF,TGTGCCAGCAGCTTAGTGACAGGGGGAAATCAGCCCCAGCATTTT,.,TRBJ1-5,TRBD1,TRBV7-2
CASTDGGGFKQPQHF,TGCGCCAGCACTGATGGGGGGGGGTTCAAGCAGCCCCAGCATTTT,once,TRBJ1-5,.,TRBV10-1
CASSYLDTQYF,TGTGCCAGCAGTTATTTAGATACGCAGTATTTT,.,TRBJ2-3,.,TRBV6-5
CASTRTDTQETQYF,TGTGCCAGCACAAGGACGGATACCCAAGAGACCCAGTACTTC,few,TRBJ2-5,.,TRBV18
CASSIGRWSSQPQHF,TGTGCCAGTAGTATAGGCCGGTGGAGTTCCCAGCCCCAGCATTTT,.,TRBJ1-5,.,TRBV19
CAIMGGAVFNYGYTF,TGTGCCATCATGGGAGGGGCGGTATTTAACTATGGCTACACCTTC,.,TRBJ1-2,.,TRBV10-3
CASSSPVYNSGNTIYF,TGTGCCAGCAGTTCTCCGGTCTACAACTCTGGAAACACCATATATTTT,.,TRBJ1-3,.,TRBV6-5
CASSPRGLYGYTF,TGTGCCAGCAGCCCTCGGGGCCTCTATGGCTACACCTTC,once,TRBJ1-2,.,TRBV27
CASSPSPGQGSRGYTF,TGTGCCAGCAGTCCATCTCCAGGACAGGGGTCTCGCGGCTACACCTTC,once,TRBJ1-2,TRBD1,TRBV6-2/TRBV6-3
CASRVQGSPLHF,TGTGCCAGTCGAGTACAGGGTTCACCCCTCCACTTT,.,TRBJ1-6,.,TRBV27
CASSPTAFSGTMNTEAFF,TGTGCCAGCTCACCCACCGCGTTCTCAGGGACGATGAACACTGAAGCTTTCTTT,once,TRBJ1-1,.,TRBV18
CASSSDGDYGYTF,TGTGCCAGCAGTTCAGACGGAGACTATGGCTACACCTTC,.,TRBJ1-2,.,TRBV2
CASTDSGARNSPLHF,TGTGCCAGCACCGATTCCGGGGCGCGAAATTCACCCCTCCACTTT,once,TRBJ1-6,.,TRBV6-5
CASKLRGRMEKLFF,TGTGCCAGCAAATTAAGGGGGAGAATGGAAAAACTGTTTTTT,once,TRBJ1-4,.,TRBV27
CASSVGGTIYF,TGTGCCAGCAGTGTAGGGGGTACCATATATTTT,.,TRBJ1-3,.,TRBV2
CASSLRADTQYF,TGTGCCAGCAGCTTAAGGGCAGATACGCAGTATTTT,.,TRBJ2-3,.,TRBV5-5
CASSYGVSGNTIYF,TGTGCCAGCAGTTACGGAGTCTCTGGAAACACCATATATTTT,.,TRBJ1-3,.,TRBV6-5
CASNPSNPLNEQYF,TGTGCCAGCAACCCATCGAACCCGCTCAACGAGCAGTACTTC,.,TRBJ2-7,.,TRBV6-2/TRBV6-3
CASTYEAYSPLHF,TGTGCCAGCACCTACGAGGCCTATTCACCCCTCCACTTT,.,TRBJ1-6,.,TRBV5-4
CASSVGLAGEVETQYF,TGTGCCAGCAGCGTTGGACTAGCGGGGGAGGTTGAGACCCAGTACTTC,.,TRBJ2-5,TRBD2,TRBV9
CASSLDRKNQPQHF,TGTGCCAGCAGCTTAGATCGTAAAAATCAGCCCCAGCATTTT,.,TRBJ1-5,.,TRBV7-8
CASSSTAIGTEAFF,TGTGCCAGCAGCTCGACCGCCATTGGCACTGAAGCTTTCTTT,.,TRBJ1-1,.,TRBV7-9
CASSLAWTGGNTEAFF,TGTGCCAGCAGCTTAGCATGGACAGGGGGGAACACTGAAGCTTTCTTT,.,TRBJ1-1,TRBD1,TRBV11-2
CASSEGDRSSEKLFF,TGTGCCAGCAGCGAGGGGGACAGGTCGTCTGAAAAACTGTTTTTT,once,TRBJ1-4,TRBD1,TRBV7-9
CASSLALDYGLGSIYNEQFF,TGTGCCAGCAGCTTAGCCCTCGATTACGGGTTGGGGAGTATTTACAATGAGCAGTTCTTC,.,TRBJ2-1,.,TRBV7-2
CASSLQGVAGNQPQHF,TGTGCCAGCAGTCTACAGGGGGTGGCGGGCAATCAGCCCCAGCATTTT,.,TRBJ1-5,TRBD1,TRBV2
CASSFTPGQGYGYTF,TGCGCCAGCAGCTTCACACCGGGACAGGGATATGGCTACACCTTC,.,TRBJ1-2,TRBD1,TRBV5-1
CASSSTGTGNQPQHF,TGTGCCAGCAGCTCCACCGGGACAGGTAATCAGCCCCAGCATTTT,.,TRBJ1-5,TRBD1,TRBV7-2
CASSLDLGFGAIQYF,TGTGCCAGCAGCTTGGATTTGGGGTTTGGGGCCATTCAGTACTTC,.,TRBJ2-4,.,TRBV5-4
CASLTVSDYGYTF,TGTGCCAGCCTGACAGTTTCGGACTATGGCTACACCTTC,.,TRBJ1-2,.,TRBV28
CASSLEFNGGQPQHF,TGTGCCAGTAGTCTCGAATTTAATGGTGGCCAGCCCCAGCATTTT,.,TRBJ1-5,.,TRBV19
CASSPSDQRGETQYF,TGTGCCAGCTCACCGTCAGACCAAAGAGGGGAGACCCAGTACTTC,.,TRBJ2-5,.,TRBV18